This TCR beta chain was identified during a study of blood T cell repertoires in COVID-19 (dated by TCRdb to 2020 to 2022). For context, the study as a whole: Samples from collaborators originated in the United States, Italy and Spain and spanned both the acute and convalescent phases of COVID-19. The prospective study material was composed of cDNA or gDNA derived from T cells, B-cell-depleted T cells, or PBMCs. Subjects who had been exposed to COVID-19, were actively infected with it, or had recovered from it provided the deeply sampled blood TCRbeta repertoires that made up the dataset. The repertoires were released in a freely available public database meant as a resource for research on the immune response to SARS-CoV-2. The samples were drawn from two sources: the first 160 participants of the ongoing ImmuneRACE study, and fewer than 1,500 subjects contributed by 6 global collaborators. The sample metadata nearly always contained a de-identified subject ID, COVID-19 status, age in years and sex. Where available, HLA class I and class II types were obtained from metadata supplied by the sample provider rather than from assay-based typing.

Whole blood was collected in K2EDTA tubes by collaborating institutions according to the institutions' own protocols. For TCRbeta analysis, collaborators shipped samples in one of three forms: frozen whole blood, isolated PBMCs, or DNA extracted from either of those sample types. Comment on this clone: Its antigen is still unknown. The record has no base qualities; no much larger clone is one base away.

At the junction V is shortened by 0 bases and J by 0 bases; bases outside the gene matches: 5. The germline V gene gives CDR1 as SGHRS and CDR2 as YFSETQ. Including cysteine and phenylalanine, the CDR3 has 16 amino acids. Only the CDR3 portion is preserved as DNA: 48 bases, with reading frame beginning at the first base. The study at large found these results: How much clinical and demographic metadata was included differed by source and by participant, and the metadata was provided uncurated.

TCRbeta CDR3 regions were amplified from genomic DNA using the immunoSEQ Assay, a bias-controlled multiplex PCR. As for the original processing: Nucleated cell counts per sample were estimated from amplification of reference gene primers within the assay. To quantify the absolute abundance of each unique TCRbeta CDR3 rearrangement, sequence reads were collapsed and filtered. For each sample, productive Simpson clonality was calculated as the square root of Simpson's diversity index over productive rearrangements. In TCRdb, the immuneACCESS table is reduced to in-frame sequences with V and J assigned. These tables do not hold every clone; where another copy was compared, an unresolved V gene accounts for under half, and the others remain unexplained. That table is the source of V, J and clone size, and D and trimming were worked out from the DNA. Recorded for this sample are around 59,000 clones; approximately 80% of them occurred a single time. Around 12% of the sample goes to the ten largest clones.

This sequence was found in an elderly man with acute or convalescent COVID-19. The rearranged segments are TRBV5-1 and TRBJ1-1, with 7 junctional bases fitting TRBD1. The sample comprised peripheral blood. The CDR3 sequence is CASSLGTGKMNTEAFF. The nucleotide sequence reads TGCGCCAGCAGCTTGGGGACAGGTAAAATGAACACTGAAGCTTTCTTT.